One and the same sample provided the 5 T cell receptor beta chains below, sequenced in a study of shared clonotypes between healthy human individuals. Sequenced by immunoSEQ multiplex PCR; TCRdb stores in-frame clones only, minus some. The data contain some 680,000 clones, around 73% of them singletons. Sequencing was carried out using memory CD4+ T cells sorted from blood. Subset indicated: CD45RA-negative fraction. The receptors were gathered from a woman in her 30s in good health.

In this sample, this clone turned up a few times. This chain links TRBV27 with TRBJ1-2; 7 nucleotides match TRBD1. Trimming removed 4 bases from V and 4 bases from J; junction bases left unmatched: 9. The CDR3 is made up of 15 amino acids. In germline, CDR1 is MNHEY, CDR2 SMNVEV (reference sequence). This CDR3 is CASSSNRGDRYGYTF. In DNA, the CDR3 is TGTGCCAGCAGTTCTAACAGGGGAGACCGCTATGGCTACACCTTC.

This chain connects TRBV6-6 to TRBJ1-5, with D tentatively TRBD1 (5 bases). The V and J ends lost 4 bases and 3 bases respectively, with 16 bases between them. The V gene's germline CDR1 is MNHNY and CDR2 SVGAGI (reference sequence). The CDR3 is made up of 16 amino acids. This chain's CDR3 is CASSSRPQGHNQPQHF. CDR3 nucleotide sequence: TGTGCCAGCAGTTCTCGGCCGCAGGGTCACAATCAGCCCCAGCATTTT.

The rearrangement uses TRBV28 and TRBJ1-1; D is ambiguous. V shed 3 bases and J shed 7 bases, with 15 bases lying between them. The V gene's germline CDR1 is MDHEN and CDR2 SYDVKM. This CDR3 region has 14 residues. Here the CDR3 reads CASSFIRERGEAFF. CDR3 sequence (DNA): TGTGCCAGCAGTTTTATACGGGAGAGAGGTGAAGCTTTCTTT.

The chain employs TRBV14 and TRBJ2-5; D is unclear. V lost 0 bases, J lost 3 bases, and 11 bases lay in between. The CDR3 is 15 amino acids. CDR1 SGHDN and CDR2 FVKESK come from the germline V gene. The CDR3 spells CASSQDWYRKETQYF. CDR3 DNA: TGTGCCAGCAGCCAAGATTGGTACAGAAAAGAGACCCAGTACTTC.

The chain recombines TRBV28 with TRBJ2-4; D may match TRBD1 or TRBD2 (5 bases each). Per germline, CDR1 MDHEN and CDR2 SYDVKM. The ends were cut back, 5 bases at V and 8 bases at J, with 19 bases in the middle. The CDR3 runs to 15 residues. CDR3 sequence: CASSPSVGTADIQYF. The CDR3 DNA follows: TGTGCCAGCAGTCCGTCGGTGGGGACGGCGGACATTCAGTACTTC.